A single TCR beta chain is shown here with its context. This sample is drawn from a study of blood T cell repertoires in COVID-19. On the study more broadly: In each case, the material was cDNA or gDNA derived from T cells, B-cell-depleted T cells, or PBMCs.

Trimming took 2 bases from V and 0 from J, leaving 8 bases between them. Looked up from germline, CDR1 is LGHDT and CDR2 is YNNKEL (reference sequence). This CDR3 is 14 amino acids long. Participants were aged about 18 to 95 years, lived in around 22 US areas, and enrolled virtually. The study assigned cohorts using participant-reported clinical history. Authors' processing steps: Using reference gene primer amplification, nucleated cell counts were estimated. Here immunoSEQ multiplex PCR was the method, and the copy in TCRdb shows in-frame clones only, minus some. V, J and clone size are those of that table, while D and trimming were read from the DNA. Of 150,000 or so clones in the sample, over 75% were seen once.

Sequences were obtained from PBMCs or T cells enriched from blood (not recorded which). The genes are TRBV3-1 (or the pseudogene TRBV3-2) and TRBJ2-7; a weak D match, TRBD1 (5 bases). This TCR was sampled from a man aged 50 or older who had recovered from COVID-19. The CDR3 coding sequence is TGTGCCAGCAGCCAAAACAGGTTCTCCTACGAGCAGTACTTC. Its protein product is CASSQNRFSYEQYF.